These T cell receptor beta chains were read from a single sample in a study of T-cell memory formation after mild COVID-19. MiXCR, applied by TCRdb to the 5' RACE reads, yields one record per CDR3 protein. The sample consists of around 200,000 distinct CDR3 sequences, 25% to 35% of them appearing once. Sequenced material: PBMCs or a T cell subset sorted from them (not recorded which). The receptors stem from an adult woman who had mild COVID-19 (a few samples of this study predate the infection). Cell type and time point are not known. The CDR3 runs from the conserved cysteine through the conserved F or W. Each record gives: CDR3 protein, CDR3 length, J gene, clone size, V gene. The size of a clone is reported for some rows only, either as once, few or many, or as a class for expanded clones.

CDR3: CASSSPALAGGIAYNEQFF
length: 19
J: TRBJ2-1
size: NA
V: TRBV12-3/TRBV12-4

CDR3: CASSQDGQYGYTF
length: 13
J: TRBJ1-2
size: NA
V: TRBV4-1

CDR3: CATSDSRTGELFF
length: 13
J: TRBJ2-2
size: NA
V: TRBV24-1

CDR3: CSARSTSLTNNEQFF
length: 15
J: TRBJ2-1
size: NA
V: TRBV20-1

CDR3: CASSEGSGTNTDTQYF
length: 16
J: TRBJ2-3
size: few
V: TRBV2

CDR3: CASSLSSTGAGYEQYF
length: 16
J: TRBJ2-7
size: NA
V: TRBV7-2

CDR3: CASSSVRTDTQYF
length: 13
J: TRBJ2-3
size: few
V: TRBV5-4

CDR3: CSVVNSGFYNEQFF
length: 14
J: TRBJ2-1
size: NA
V: TRBV29-1

CDR3: CASSSGNGIYEQYF
length: 14
J: TRBJ2-7
size: NA
V: TRBV5-1

CDR3: CASSQGLASQETQYF
length: 15
J: TRBJ2-5
size: few
V: TRBV4-1

CDR3: CSVVSGGYEQYF
length: 12
J: TRBJ2-7
size: few
V: TRBV29-1

CDR3: CASSIQRTGTGGPYEQYF
length: 18
J: TRBJ2-7
size: NA
V: TRBV7-9

CDR3: CASSLTGLGTQYF
length: 13
J: TRBJ2-5
size: NA
V: TRBV7-3

CDR3: CASSLGTGGSAFF
length: 13
J: TRBJ1-1
size: NA
V: TRBV5-1

CDR3: CASSLGRINQPQHF
length: 14
J: TRBJ1-5
size: NA
V: TRBV5-6

CDR3: CSARQGASYGYTF
length: 13
J: TRBJ1-2
size: NA
V: TRBV29-1

CDR3: CASRGKNTGELFF
length: 13
J: TRBJ2-2
size: NA
V: TRBV7-3

CDR3: CAWTGRNTQYF
length: 11
J: TRBJ2-3
size: NA
V: TRBV30

CDR3: CAIREGGQGLREQFF
length: 15
J: TRBJ2-1
size: few
V: TRBV10-3

CDR3: CASSKDRGAYEQYF
length: 14
J: TRBJ2-7
size: few
V: TRBV5-1

CDR3: CASRKGQRNEKLFF
length: 14
J: TRBJ1-4
size: few
V: TRBV2

CDR3: CATSGGQGLYGYTF
length: 14
J: TRBJ1-2
size: NA
V: TRBV12-3/TRBV12-4

CDR3: CASTGPGLAGYKEQYF
length: 16
J: TRBJ2-7
size: NA
V: TRBV2

CDR3: CASIQGGTTALNTEAFF
length: 17
J: TRBJ1-1
size: NA
V: TRBV11-2

CDR3: CASSRTQPTSGGGYEQYF
length: 18
J: TRBJ2-7
size: NA
V: TRBV18

CDR3: CSASPAAGDEQFF
length: 13
J: TRBJ2-1
size: few
V: TRBV20-1

CDR3: CASREGPAEETQYF
length: 14
J: TRBJ2-5
size: NA
V: TRBV19

CDR3: CASSSKLDGTTEQFF
length: 15
J: TRBJ2-1
size: few
V: TRBV27

CDR3: CASGLVLTGQGDIQYF
length: 16
J: TRBJ2-4
size: NA
V: TRBV12-5

CDR3: CSASHKGFSLYEQYF
length: 15
J: TRBJ2-7
size: once
V: TRBV20-1

CDR3: CASSNPRVGGTEAFF
length: 15
J: TRBJ1-1
size: many
V: TRBV7-2

CDR3: CASRTFSEQYF
length: 11
J: TRBJ2-7
size: few
V: TRBV2

CDR3: CASSYLAARTGELFF
length: 15
J: TRBJ2-2
size: NA
V: TRBV6-5

CDR3: CASSQGLAGVETQYF
length: 15
J: TRBJ2-5
size: few
V: TRBV4-3

CDR3: CASSFSLDRGTNEQYF
length: 16
J: TRBJ2-7
size: NA
V: TRBV12-3/TRBV12-4

CDR3: CASSVGPASYEQYF
length: 14
J: TRBJ2-7
size: few
V: TRBV9

CDR3: CASSPGPGGNQPQHF
length: 15
J: TRBJ1-5
size: NA
V: TRBV5-4

CDR3: CASSPTSGSSDTQYF
length: 15
J: TRBJ2-3
size: NA
V: TRBV2

CDR3: CSARDYGTGSKEAFF
length: 15
J: TRBJ1-1
size: few
V: TRBV20-1

CDR3: CASRGQGKDRPQHF
length: 14
J: TRBJ1-5
size: few
V: TRBV12-3/TRBV12-4

CDR3: CSATLQRGPQETQYF
length: 15
J: TRBJ2-5
size: few
V: TRBV20-1

CDR3: CASSRRPGTSRETQYF
length: 16
J: TRBJ2-5
size: few
V: TRBV13

CDR3: CASSVPLPGETQYF
length: 14
J: TRBJ2-5
size: few
V: TRBV9

CDR3: CASSQLRQGDEQFF
length: 14
J: TRBJ2-1
size: NA
V: TRBV14

CDR3: CASSYSLGRGVLEQYF
length: 16
J: TRBJ2-7
size: few
V: TRBV6-5

CDR3: CASSLRLYSNQPQHF
length: 15
J: TRBJ1-5
size: few
V: TRBV5-8

CDR3: CSAPSPGQGLLQYF
length: 14
J: TRBJ2-7
size: NA
V: TRBV20-1

CDR3: CASSGGRSTGELFF
length: 14
J: TRBJ2-2
size: NA
V: TRBV5-1

CDR3: CASRVSQGDSPLHF
length: 14
J: TRBJ1-6
size: NA
V: TRBV6-1

CDR3: CASLTGAGEQFF
length: 12
J: TRBJ2-1
size: once
V: TRBV12-3/TRBV12-4

CDR3: CASSLEGFPSTDTQYF
length: 16
J: TRBJ2-3
size: NA
V: TRBV7-2